The rows below give T cell receptor beta chains drawn from one sample of a study of blood T cells in healthy people across ages. TCRdb called the 5' RACE reads again in MiXCR, with one record for every CDR3 protein. Counted here are around 1,900,000 distinct CDR3 sequences, about 39% occurring once; the ten biggest clones make up 23%. Sequenced material: blood. The source of these receptors is a human donor in good health. CDR3s include the opening cysteine and the closing phenylalanine or tryptophan. Each record gives: D gene, J gene, V gene, clone size, CDR3 DNA, CDR3 protein. The D gene is left open where the match is weak. Where a row states a size, it is once, few, many or the class of an expanded clone; other rows omit it.

d_gene: NA
j_gene: TRBJ1-2
v_gene: TRBV7-2
abundance: NA
CDR3nt: TGTGCCAGCAGCTTACGGGCAGGGTCTGGCTACACCTTC
CDR3aa: CASSLRAGSGYTF

d_gene: TRBD1
j_gene: TRBJ1-6
v_gene: TRBV7-2
abundance: NA
CDR3nt: TGTGCCAGCAGCTTAAATACCGGGACAGTCTCACCCCTCCACTTT
CDR3aa: CASSLNTGTVSPLHF

d_gene: NA
j_gene: TRBJ1-3
v_gene: TRBV15
abundance: NA
CDR3nt: TGTGCCACCAGCAGAGATTTGAGCGTTGGAAACACCATATATTTT
CDR3aa: CATSRDLSVGNTIYF

d_gene: TRBD1
j_gene: TRBJ2-4
v_gene: TRBV29-1
abundance: few
CDR3nt: TGCAGCGTTAGCCGGGACAGGGGGGGTAACATTCAGTACTTC
CDR3aa: CSVSRDRGGNIQYF

d_gene: NA
j_gene: TRBJ1-2
v_gene: TRBV7-9
abundance: NA
CDR3nt: TGTGCCAGCAGCTCACCAGGGAGTCGGGGCTATGGCTACACCTTC
CDR3aa: CASSSPGSRGYGYTF

d_gene: NA
j_gene: TRBJ1-1
v_gene: TRBV12-3/TRBV12-4
abundance: many
CDR3nt: TGTGCCAGCAGCATCATCGGGGTGGTCAACACTGAAGCTTTCTTT
CDR3aa: CASSIIGVVNTEAFF

d_gene: NA
j_gene: TRBJ2-7
v_gene: TRBV7-2
abundance: once
CDR3nt: TGTGTCAGCAGCTTTTCAGGGCTCCACGAGCAGTACTTC
CDR3aa: CVSSFSGLHEQYF

d_gene: NA
j_gene: TRBJ2-6
v_gene: TRBV24-1
abundance: NA
CDR3nt: TGTGCCACCAGTGTTGGTGGGGCCAACGTCCTGACTTTC
CDR3aa: CATSVGGANVLTF

d_gene: TRBD2
j_gene: TRBJ2-1
v_gene: TRBV5-1
abundance: NA
CDR3nt: TGCGCCAGCAGCTTGGGGACTAGCGGGGGGCTGGATGAGCAGTTCTTC
CDR3aa: CASSLGTSGGLDEQFF

d_gene: NA
j_gene: TRBJ1-4
v_gene: TRBV7-2
abundance: NA
CDR3nt: TGTGCCAGCAGCTTACAGGGGCAAAGGAATGAAAAACTGTTTTTT
CDR3aa: CASSLQGQRNEKLFF

d_gene: TRBD1
j_gene: TRBJ2-1
v_gene: TRBV7-2
abundance: NA
CDR3nt: TGTGCCAGCACCTGGGACAGGGGGCACAATGAGCAGTTCTTC
CDR3aa: CASTWDRGHNEQFF

d_gene: NA
j_gene: TRBJ1-1
v_gene: TRBV5-6
abundance: NA
CDR3nt: TGTGCCAGCAGCACATGGACCGAGGGTGGCACTGAAGCTTTCTTT
CDR3aa: CASSTWTEGGTEAFF

d_gene: NA
j_gene: TRBJ1-2
v_gene: TRBV7-9
abundance: NA
CDR3nt: TGTGCCAGCAGCATAAGACCGTCACAGGCTAACTATGGCTACACCTTC
CDR3aa: CASSIRPSQANYGYTF

d_gene: TRBD2
j_gene: TRBJ2-1
v_gene: TRBV7-2
abundance: few
CDR3nt: TGTGCCAGCAGCCCGGACGGCGGGGGGCACTACAATGAGCAGTTCTTC
CDR3aa: CASSPDGGGHYNEQFF

d_gene: NA
j_gene: TRBJ1-5
v_gene: TRBV5-5
abundance: NA
CDR3nt: TGTGCCAGCAGCTCAGAGCAACAGGTCCAGCCCCAGCATTTT
CDR3aa: CASSSEQQVQPQHF

d_gene: NA
j_gene: TRBJ2-7
v_gene: TRBV20-1
abundance: few
CDR3nt: TGCAGTGCCACCCCGGGTGCTTCCTCTTACGAGCAGTACTTC
CDR3aa: CSATPGASSYEQYF

d_gene: NA
j_gene: TRBJ1-2
v_gene: TRBV27
abundance: NA
CDR3nt: TGTGCCAGCAGTCTGTCGGGGTTTCGAGGTAGTGGCTACACCTTC
CDR3aa: CASSLSGFRGSGYTF

d_gene: NA
j_gene: TRBJ1-6
v_gene: TRBV20-1
abundance: NA
CDR3nt: TGCAGTGCTGGAGATGGAAGAAGTCTAACCCTCCACTTT
CDR3aa: CSAGDGRSLTLHF

d_gene: NA
j_gene: TRBJ1-6
v_gene: TRBV4-1
abundance: NA
CDR3nt: TGCGCCAGCAGCCAAGCTGCCCGGGGGCGAAGGTCTCGTCGGTCTTCACCCCTCCACTTT
CDR3aa: CASSQAARGRRSRRSSPLHF

d_gene: NA
j_gene: TRBJ1-6
v_gene: TRBV4-2
abundance: NA
CDR3nt: TGTGCCAGCAGCCAAGACGGGACGGACCATTCACCCCTCCACTTT
CDR3aa: CASSQDGTDHSPLHF

d_gene: TRBD2
j_gene: TRBJ2-1
v_gene: TRBV4-3
abundance: many
CDR3nt: TGCGCCAGCAGCCAAAATCCCGGGACTAGCCGGTTCTTC
CDR3aa: CASSQNPGTSRFF

d_gene: NA
j_gene: TRBJ1-2
v_gene: TRBV20-1
abundance: NA
CDR3nt: TGCAGTGCTAGAGTAGCCGCGAGGAGTGACTACACCTTC
CDR3aa: CSARVAARSDYTF

d_gene: TRBD1
j_gene: TRBJ2-3
v_gene: TRBV7-9
abundance: few
CDR3nt: TGTGCCAGCAGCGTCGACAGGGGGTCGCAGTATTTT
CDR3aa: CASSVDRGSQYF

d_gene: NA
j_gene: TRBJ1-4
v_gene: TRBV20-1
abundance: NA
CDR3nt: TGCAGTGCTAGAGAGTTGGGTGGAGGAACTAATGAAAAACTGTTTTTT
CDR3aa: CSARELGGGTNEKLFF

d_gene: NA
j_gene: TRBJ2-7
v_gene: TRBV29-1
abundance: NA
CDR3nt: TGCAGCGTTGCCGAAGAGTACGAGCAGTACTTC
CDR3aa: CSVAEEYEQYF

d_gene: TRBD2
j_gene: TRBJ2-1
v_gene: TRBV29-1
abundance: NA
CDR3nt: TGCGGCGCCAGGGGGACTAGCGGTAAGGGGCCCTACAATGAGCAGTTCTTC
CDR3aa: CGARGTSGKGPYNEQFF

d_gene: NA
j_gene: TRBJ1-2
v_gene: TRBV20-1
abundance: NA
CDR3nt: TGCAGTGCTAGAGATTTCAGGAATTATGGCTACACCTTC
CDR3aa: CSARDFRNYGYTF

d_gene: TRBD1
j_gene: TRBJ1-5
v_gene: TRBV7-6
abundance: NA
CDR3nt: TGTGCCAGCAGCCCGAGGCCGGACAGGGGGCCGTATCAGCCCCAGCATTTT
CDR3aa: CASSPRPDRGPYQPQHF

d_gene: NA
j_gene: TRBJ2-3
v_gene: TRBV20-1
abundance: few
CDR3nt: TGCAGTGCTCCGAGGGAGCGGAACACAGATACGCAGTATTTT
CDR3aa: CSAPRERNTDTQYF

d_gene: TRBD1
j_gene: TRBJ2-7
v_gene: TRBV20-1
abundance: NA
CDR3nt: TGCAGTGTCACTCCGACAGGGATCCACGAGCAGTACTTC
CDR3aa: CSVTPTGIHEQYF

d_gene: TRBD1
j_gene: TRBJ2-7
v_gene: TRBV14
abundance: NA
CDR3nt: TGTGCCAGCAGCCAGCGTCCGGGACAGGGGAGAAACGAGCAGTACTTC
CDR3aa: CASSQRPGQGRNEQYF

d_gene: NA
j_gene: TRBJ2-7
v_gene: TRBV4-1
abundance: NA
CDR3nt: TGCGCCAGCAGCCAAGATCTGGGGAACTACTACGAGCAGTACTTC
CDR3aa: CASSQDLGNYYEQYF

d_gene: NA
j_gene: TRBJ2-5
v_gene: TRBV7-9
abundance: few
CDR3nt: TGTGCCAGCAGCTTAGCCCCGGATTTGGAGACCCAGTACTTC
CDR3aa: CASSLAPDLETQYF

d_gene: NA
j_gene: TRBJ2-1
v_gene: TRBV4-1
abundance: NA
CDR3nt: TGCGCCAGCAGCCAAGATCAGTGGAGCGGAAGGGAGTTCTTC
CDR3aa: CASSQDQWSGREFF

d_gene: TRBD2
j_gene: TRBJ2-3
v_gene: TRBV5-1
abundance: once
CDR3nt: TGCGCCAGCAGCTTTGGTACTAGCGGAAGCACAGATACGCAGTATTTT
CDR3aa: CASSFGTSGSTDTQYF

d_gene: TRBD2
j_gene: TRBJ2-1
v_gene: TRBV29-1
abundance: NA
CDR3nt: TGCAGCGTTGGAAGCGGGGGCCCCGCCAACAATGAGCAGTTCTTC
CDR3aa: CSVGSGGPANNEQFF

d_gene: NA
j_gene: TRBJ1-1
v_gene: TRBV5-1
abundance: NA
CDR3nt: TGCGCCAGCAGCTTGGATGGTCTCCGGGCTGAAGCTTTCTTT
CDR3aa: CASSLDGLRAEAFF

d_gene: NA
j_gene: TRBJ1-1
v_gene: TRBV28
abundance: NA
CDR3nt: TGTGCCAGCAGTTTATGGCAGCGACTGAACACTGAAGCTTTCTTT
CDR3aa: CASSLWQRLNTEAFF

d_gene: NA
j_gene: TRBJ2-3
v_gene: TRBV7-9
abundance: many
CDR3nt: TGTGCCAGCGATATCGGCACAGATACGCAGTATTTT
CDR3aa: CASDIGTDTQYF

d_gene: NA
j_gene: TRBJ1-6
v_gene: TRBV12-3/TRBV12-4
abundance: NA
CDR3nt: TGTGCCAGCAGTTTTCGAGGGCAGGGTAATTCACCCCTCCACTTT
CDR3aa: CASSFRGQGNSPLHF

d_gene: TRBD2
j_gene: TRBJ2-5
v_gene: TRBV29-1
abundance: NA
CDR3nt: TGCAGCGTTCGACTAGCTCCCCTCACACAAGAGACCCAGTACTTC
CDR3aa: CSVRLAPLTQETQYF

d_gene: TRBD1
j_gene: TRBJ2-4
v_gene: TRBV20-1
abundance: NA
CDR3nt: TGCAGTGCTGGCCGGACAGGTAGCAACATTCAGTACTTC
CDR3aa: CSAGRTGSNIQYF

d_gene: TRBD1
j_gene: TRBJ2-5
v_gene: TRBV29-1
abundance: few
CDR3nt: TGCAGCGTTTCCCTTCTCCGACAGGGTTTGGAGACCCAGTACTTC
CDR3aa: CSVSLLRQGLETQYF

d_gene: NA
j_gene: TRBJ2-7
v_gene: TRBV18
abundance: NA
CDR3nt: TGTGCCAGCTCACCACCAGGGACGGGGATCCACGAGCAGTACTTC
CDR3aa: CASSPPGTGIHEQYF

d_gene: TRBD2
j_gene: TRBJ2-1
v_gene: TRBV13
abundance: NA
CDR3nt: TGTGCCAGCAGCCCCAGCCGAGGTAAGGCTAGCGGCTACAATGAGCAGTTCTTC
CDR3aa: CASSPSRGKASGYNEQFF

d_gene: TRBD2
j_gene: TRBJ2-1
v_gene: TRBV29-1
abundance: few
CDR3nt: TGCAGCGTTGAACATGGGACTAGCGGGGACTACAATGAGCAGTTCTTC
CDR3aa: CSVEHGTSGDYNEQFF

d_gene: NA
j_gene: TRBJ2-1
v_gene: TRBV5-4
abundance: NA
CDR3nt: TGTGCCGGCAGGTTGGGGAGCTCCTACAATGAGCAGTTCTTC
CDR3aa: CAGRLGSSYNEQFF

d_gene: TRBD1
j_gene: TRBJ2-7
v_gene: TRBV5-1
abundance: few
CDR3nt: TGCGCCAGCAGCACGGGACAGGGACACGAGCAGTACTTC
CDR3aa: CASSTGQGHEQYF

d_gene: NA
j_gene: TRBJ1-4
v_gene: TRBV5-1
abundance: few
CDR3nt: TGCGCCAGCAGCTTGGGCTGGACGGGGAAGGAAAAACTGTTTTTT
CDR3aa: CASSLGWTGKEKLFF

d_gene: TRBD1
j_gene: TRBJ2-7
v_gene: TRBV6-6
abundance: few
CDR3nt: TGTGCCAGCTCCGCCGGGACAGAAGCCTACGAGCAGTACTTC
CDR3aa: CASSAGTEAYEQYF

d_gene: NA
j_gene: TRBJ1-1
v_gene: TRBV6-2/TRBV6-3
abundance: NA
CDR3nt: TGTGCCAGCAGTATTCACGAGGTTGGAACTGAAGCTTTCTTT
CDR3aa: CASSIHEVGTEAFF

d_gene: NA
j_gene: TRBJ2-7
v_gene: TRBV28
abundance: few
CDR3nt: TGTGCCAGCAGATCCCACCACTCCTACGAGCAGTACTTC
CDR3aa: CASRSHHSYEQYF

d_gene: NA
j_gene: TRBJ2-7
v_gene: TRBV20-1
abundance: NA
CDR3nt: TGCAGTGCTATGACGGGGAGGTACGAGCAGTACTTC
CDR3aa: CSAMTGRYEQYF

d_gene: NA
j_gene: TRBJ2-3
v_gene: TRBV7-2
abundance: few
CDR3nt: TGTGCCAGCAGCTTACTGCGAAGTACAGGGAATACGCAGTATTTT
CDR3aa: CASSLLRSTGNTQYF

d_gene: NA
j_gene: TRBJ2-2
v_gene: TRBV20-1
abundance: NA
CDR3nt: TGCAGTGCTAGAGATGCGCTTCCCCCTAACACCGGGGAGCTGTTTTTT
CDR3aa: CSARDALPPNTGELFF

d_gene: TRBD1
j_gene: TRBJ2-7
v_gene: TRBV12-3/TRBV12-4
abundance: few
CDR3nt: TGTGCCAGCAGTCTGCAAACAGGGGGCGCGTTCGAGCAGTACTTC
CDR3aa: CASSLQTGGAFEQYF

d_gene: NA
j_gene: TRBJ1-2
v_gene: TRBV29-1
abundance: few
CDR3nt: TGCAGCGTTAGCCAGGGAGGCGCTAACTATGGCTACACCTTC
CDR3aa: CSVSQGGANYGYTF

d_gene: NA
j_gene: TRBJ2-5
v_gene: TRBV10-3
abundance: few
CDR3nt: TGTGCCACTACGGGGGGCCGGATAGGAGAGGACCAGTACTTC
CDR3aa: CATTGGRIGEDQYF

d_gene: NA
j_gene: TRBJ1-2
v_gene: TRBV7-9
abundance: NA
CDR3nt: TGTGCCAGCAGCTTCGAGGGGCAGGGCCCGTATGGCTACACCTTC
CDR3aa: CASSFEGQGPYGYTF